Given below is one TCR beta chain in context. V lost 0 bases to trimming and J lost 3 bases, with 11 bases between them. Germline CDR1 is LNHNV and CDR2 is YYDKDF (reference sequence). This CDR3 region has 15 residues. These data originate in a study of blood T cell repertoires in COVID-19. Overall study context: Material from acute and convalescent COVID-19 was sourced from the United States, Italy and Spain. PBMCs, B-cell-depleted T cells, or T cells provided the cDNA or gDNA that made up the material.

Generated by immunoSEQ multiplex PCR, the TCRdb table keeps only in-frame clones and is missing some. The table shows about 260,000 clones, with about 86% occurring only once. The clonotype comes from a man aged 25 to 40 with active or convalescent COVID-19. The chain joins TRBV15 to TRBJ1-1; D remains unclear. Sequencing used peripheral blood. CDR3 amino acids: CATSRDGGSYTEAFF. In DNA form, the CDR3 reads TGTGCCACCAGCAGAGACGGCGGATCCTACACTGAAGCTTTCTTT.